Following are 11 T cell receptor beta chains from one sample sequenced in a study of blood T cell repertoires in COVID-19. Clones were read by immunoSEQ multiplex PCR, and TCRdb kept only the in-frame ones, dropping some. This repertoire shows fewer than 200,000 clones, roughly 84% found once; its top ten account for less than 20%. Sequencing input: PBMCs or T cells enriched from blood (not recorded which). The receptors were sampled from a man between 60 and 75 years old who had recovered from COVID-19.

Only one count was recorded for this clone. V is TRBV11-2 and J is TRBJ1-2; possibly TRBD1 for D (6 bases). This CDR3 has 14 amino acids. Trimming took 6 bases from V and 4 from J, leaving 15 bases between them. Germline loops: CDR1 SGHAT, CDR2 FQNNGV. The CDR3 sequence: CASSMQGGGYGYTF. The CDR3 DNA sequence: TGTGCCAGCAGTATGCAGGGAGGGGGCTATGGCTACACCTTC.

DNA of the CDR3: TGCGCCAGCAGCCTAGCCGGGACAGCTAGCACAGATACGCAGTATTTT. This translates into CASSLAGTASTDTQYF. The V and J genes are TRBV5-1 and TRBJ2-3; 7 bases agree with TRBD1. CDR3 length: 16 amino acids. Germline V lookup: CDR1 SGHRS, CDR2 YFSETQ. V lost 4 bases to trimming and J lost 0 bases; unmatched junction nucleotides: 8. Combining the CDR3 with reference TRBV5-1 and TRBJ2-3 gives the whole variable domain KAGVTQTPRYLIKTRGQQVTLSCSPISGHRSVSWYQQTPGQGLQFLFEYFSETQRNKGNFPGRFSGRQFSNSRSEMNVSTLELGDSALYLCASSLAGTASTDTQYFGPGTRLTVL.

V gene TRBV7-3 combines with J gene TRBJ1-4; 10 positions match TRBD1. CDR1 and CDR2 (germline): SGHTA, FQGTGA. The CDR3 runs 14 residues. Unmatched junction bases numbered 8, after V lost 8 bases and J lost 8 bases. This CDR3 reads CASSRQGAPEKLFF. The CDR3 DNA reads as TGTGCCAGCTCACGACAGGGGGCGCCAGAAAAACTGTTTTTT. Supplemented by reference TRBV7-3 and TRBJ1-4, the full variable domain reads GAGVSQTPSNKVTEKGKYVELRCDPISGHTALYWYRQSLGQGPEFLIYFQGTGAADDSGLPNDRFFAVRPEGSVSTLKIQRTERGDSAVYLCASSRQGAPEKLFFGSGTQLSVL.

The chain joins TRBV29-1 to TRBJ2-1; 9 bases agree with TRBD2. The CDR3 length is 13 residues. Trimming removed 4 bases from V and 7 bases from J; junction bases left unmatched: 5. CDR1 and CDR2 (germline): SQVTM, ANQGSEA. The CDR3 loop reads CSVVGSGGNEQFF. In DNA form, the CDR3 reads TGCAGCGTTGTGGGTAGCGGGGGAAATGAGCAGTTCTTC.

This clone was seen a handful of times. The V and J genes are TRBV18 and TRBJ1-1; D remains ambiguous. Germline lookup yields CDR1 KGHSH and CDR2 LQKENI. The V and J ends lost 1 base and 3 bases respectively, with 12 bases between them. CDR3 size: 15 residues. CDR3 sequence reads: CASSPLPGSDTEAFF. CDR3 in DNA: TGTGCCAGCTCACCACTTCCGGGATCGGACACTGAAGCTTTCTTT.

This sequence joins TRBV30 and TRBJ1-5; D not certain. The CDR3 has 17 residues. V shed 3 bases and J shed 1 base, with 19 bases lying between them. Germline V gene sequence: CDR1 GTSNPN, CDR2 SVGIG (reference sequence). The CDR3 here is CAWSRGRDTYSNQPQHF. The DNA of the CDR3 is TGTGCCTGGAGCCGGGGTCGAGACACCTACAGCAATCAGCCCCAGCATTTT.

CDR3 sequence: CSVEDQAGGYNEQFF. CDR3 DNA sequence: TGCAGCGTTGAAGATCAGGCAGGGGGCTACAATGAGCAGTTCTTC. The chain carries TRBV29-1 and TRBJ2-1; TRBD1 matches 7 bases. This CDR3 has 15 amino acids. The V gene end was trimmed by 0 bases and the J gene end by 3 bases; junction bases not matched to a gene: 5. Germline lookup yields CDR1 SQVTM and CDR2 ANQGSEA.

The chain is built from TRBV19 and TRBJ1-5, with D unresolved. V lost 7 bases, J lost 0 bases, and 10 bases lay in between. This CDR3 is built from 14 residues. CDR1 and CDR2 (germline): LNHDA, SQIVND (reference sequence). The CDR3 nucleotides are TGTGCCAGTACCGTAGATTATAGCAATCAGCCCCAGCATTTT. Translated, it gives CASTVDYSNQPQHF.

V usage is TRBV3-1 (or the pseudogene TRBV3-2) and J usage is TRBJ2-7; TRBD1 might be the D (5 bases). V lost 0 bases and J 9 bases, leaving 21 bases between the germline ends. CDR1 and CDR2 (germline): LGHDT, YNNKEL (reference sequence). The CDR3 covers 16 residues. CDR3 sequence (DNA): TGTGCCAGCAGCCAAGACGGCGGCAGGGTGAACCGGTGGCAGTACTTC. Its translation: CASSQDGGRVNRWQYF.

In this sample, this clone turned up once. The rearrangement links TRBV5-4 to TRBJ1-2; TRBD1 aligns across 10 bases. J was trimmed by 8 bases and V by 3 bases; bases with no gene match: 10. The CDR3 loop spans 15 amino acids. Germline CDR1 and CDR2: SGHNT and YYREEE (reference sequence). CDR3 residues: CASSSSRDRGGGYTF. CDR3 DNA: TGTGCCAGCAGCTCGTCCCGGGACAGGGGAGGAGGCTACACCTTC.

This clone was found once. The chain has TRBV6-1 and TRBJ2-3; 12 bases align to TRBD2. Germline values: CDR1 MNHNS, CDR2 SASEGT. CDR3 length equals 18 residues. Trimming cost V 2 bases and J 4 bases; bases outside gene matches: 10. The chain's CDR3 is CASSERSSGGAVADTQYF. The CDR3 nucleotides read TGTGCCAGCAGTGAAAGGTCTAGCGGGGGGGCTGTGGCAGATACGCAGTATTTT.